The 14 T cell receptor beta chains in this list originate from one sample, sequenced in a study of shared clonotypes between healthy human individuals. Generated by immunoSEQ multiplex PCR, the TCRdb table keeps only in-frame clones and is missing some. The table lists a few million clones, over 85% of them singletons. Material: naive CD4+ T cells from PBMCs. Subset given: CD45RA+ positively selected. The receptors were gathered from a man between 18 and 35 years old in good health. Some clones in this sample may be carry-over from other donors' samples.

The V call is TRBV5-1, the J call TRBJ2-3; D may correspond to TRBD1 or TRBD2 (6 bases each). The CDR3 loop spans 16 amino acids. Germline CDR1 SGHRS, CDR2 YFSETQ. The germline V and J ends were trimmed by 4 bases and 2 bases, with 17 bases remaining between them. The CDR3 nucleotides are TGCGCCAGCAGCGGGGGGCGAGGGGCCCTCACAGATACGCAGTATTTT. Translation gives CASSGGRGALTDTQYF.

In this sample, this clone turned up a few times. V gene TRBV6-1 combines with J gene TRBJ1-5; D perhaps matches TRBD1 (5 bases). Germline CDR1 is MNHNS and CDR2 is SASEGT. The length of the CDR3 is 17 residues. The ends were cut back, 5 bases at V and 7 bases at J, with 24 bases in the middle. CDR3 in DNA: TGTGCCAGCAGTAAAGTACACGACCAGGGACGAGGGCAGCCCCAGCATTTT. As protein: CASSKVHDQGRGQPQHF.

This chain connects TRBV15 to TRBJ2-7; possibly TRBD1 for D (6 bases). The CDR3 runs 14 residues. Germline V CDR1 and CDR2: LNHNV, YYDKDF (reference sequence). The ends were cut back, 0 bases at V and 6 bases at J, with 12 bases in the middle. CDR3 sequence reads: CATSREGAVAEQYF. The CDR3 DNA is TGTGCCACCAGCAGAGAGGGGGCGGTCGCCGAGCAGTACTTC.

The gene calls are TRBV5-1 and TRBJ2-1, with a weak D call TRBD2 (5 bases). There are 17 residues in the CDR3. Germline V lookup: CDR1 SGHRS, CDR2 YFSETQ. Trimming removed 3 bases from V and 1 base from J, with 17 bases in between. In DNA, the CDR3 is TGCGCCAGCAGCTCCCCCGGGGTAGCCGGGTCCTACAATGAGCAGTTCTTC. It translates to CASSSPGVAGSYNEQFF.

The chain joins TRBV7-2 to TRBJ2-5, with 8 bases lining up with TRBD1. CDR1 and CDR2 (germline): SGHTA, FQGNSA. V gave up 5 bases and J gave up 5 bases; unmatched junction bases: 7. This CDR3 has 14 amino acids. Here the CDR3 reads CASSDRTGRETQYF. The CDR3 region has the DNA TGTGCCAGCAGCGACCGGACAGGGCGGGAGACCCAGTACTTC.

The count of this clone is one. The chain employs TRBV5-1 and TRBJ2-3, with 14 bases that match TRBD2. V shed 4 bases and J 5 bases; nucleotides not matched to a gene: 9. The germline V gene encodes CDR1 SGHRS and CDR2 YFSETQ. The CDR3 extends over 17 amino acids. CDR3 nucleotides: TGCGCCAGCAGCCCAGGGACTAGCGGGGGCTTGGGAGATACGCAGTATTTT. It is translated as CASSPGTSGGLGDTQYF.

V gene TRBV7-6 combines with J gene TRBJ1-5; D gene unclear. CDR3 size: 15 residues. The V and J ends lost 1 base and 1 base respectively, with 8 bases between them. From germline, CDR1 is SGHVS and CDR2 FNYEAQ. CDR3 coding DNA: TGTGCCAGCAGCTTAGGACCACCAAGCAATCAGCCCCAGCATTTT. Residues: CASSLGPPSNQPQHF.

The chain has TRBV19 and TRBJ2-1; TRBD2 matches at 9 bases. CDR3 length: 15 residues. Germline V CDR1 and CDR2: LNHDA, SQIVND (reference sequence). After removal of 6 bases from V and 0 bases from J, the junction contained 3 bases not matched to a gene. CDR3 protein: CASRVSGSSYNEQFF. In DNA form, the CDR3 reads TGTGCCAGTAGGGTTAGCGGGAGCTCCTACAATGAGCAGTTCTTC. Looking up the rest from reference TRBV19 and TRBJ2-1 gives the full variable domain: DGGITQSPKYLFRKEGQNVTLSCEQNLNHDAMYWYRQDPGQGLRLIYYSQIVNDFQKGDIAEGYSVSREKKESFPLTVTSAQKNPTAFYLCASRVSGSSYNEQFFGPGTRLTVL.

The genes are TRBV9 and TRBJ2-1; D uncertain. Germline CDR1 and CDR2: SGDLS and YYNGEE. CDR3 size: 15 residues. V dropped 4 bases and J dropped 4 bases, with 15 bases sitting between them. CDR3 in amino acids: CASSLKGRSYNEQFF. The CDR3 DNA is TGTGCCAGCAGCCTGAAGGGTCGATCTTACAATGAGCAGTTCTTC.

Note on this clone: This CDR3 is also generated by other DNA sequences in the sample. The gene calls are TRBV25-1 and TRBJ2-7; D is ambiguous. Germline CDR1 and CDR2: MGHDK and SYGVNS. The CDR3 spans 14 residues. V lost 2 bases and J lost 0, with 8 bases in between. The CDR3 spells CASSELGGSYEQYF. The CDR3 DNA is TGTGCCAGCAGTGAACTAGGCGGCTCCTACGAGCAGTACTTC.

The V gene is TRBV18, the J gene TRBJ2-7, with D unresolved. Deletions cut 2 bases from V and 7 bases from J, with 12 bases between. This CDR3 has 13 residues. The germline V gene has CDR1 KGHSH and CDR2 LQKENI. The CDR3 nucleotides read TGTGCCAGCTCACCATCGACGAGCTGGGAGCAGTACTTC. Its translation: CASSPSTSWEQYF. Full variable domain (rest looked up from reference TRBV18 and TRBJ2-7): NAGVMQNPRHLVRRRGQEARLRCSPMKGHSHVYWYRQLPEEGLKFMVYLQKENIIDESGMPKERFSAEFPKEGPSILRIQQVVRGDSAAYFCASSPSTSWEQYFGPGTRLTVT.

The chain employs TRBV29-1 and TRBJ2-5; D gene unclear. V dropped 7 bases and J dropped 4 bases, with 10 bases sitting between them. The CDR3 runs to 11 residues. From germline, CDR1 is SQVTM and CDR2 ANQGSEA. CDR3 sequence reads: CSARTGETQYF. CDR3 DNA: TGCAGCGCGCGGACGGGAGAGACCCAGTACTTC.

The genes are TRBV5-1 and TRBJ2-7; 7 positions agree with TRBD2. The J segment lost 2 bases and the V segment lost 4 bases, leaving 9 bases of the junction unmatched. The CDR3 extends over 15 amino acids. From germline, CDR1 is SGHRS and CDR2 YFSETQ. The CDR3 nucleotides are TGCGCCAGCAGCCTGATGGGGACTACCACCTACGAGCAGTACTTC. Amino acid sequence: CASSLMGTTTYEQYF.

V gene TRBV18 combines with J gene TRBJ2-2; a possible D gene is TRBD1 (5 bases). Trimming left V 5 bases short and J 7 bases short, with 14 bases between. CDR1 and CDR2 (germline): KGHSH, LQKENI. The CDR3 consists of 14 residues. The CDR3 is CASSGALDSGELFF. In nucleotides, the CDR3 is TGTGCCAGCTCAGGGGCTCTAGACAGCGGGGAGCTGTTTTTT.